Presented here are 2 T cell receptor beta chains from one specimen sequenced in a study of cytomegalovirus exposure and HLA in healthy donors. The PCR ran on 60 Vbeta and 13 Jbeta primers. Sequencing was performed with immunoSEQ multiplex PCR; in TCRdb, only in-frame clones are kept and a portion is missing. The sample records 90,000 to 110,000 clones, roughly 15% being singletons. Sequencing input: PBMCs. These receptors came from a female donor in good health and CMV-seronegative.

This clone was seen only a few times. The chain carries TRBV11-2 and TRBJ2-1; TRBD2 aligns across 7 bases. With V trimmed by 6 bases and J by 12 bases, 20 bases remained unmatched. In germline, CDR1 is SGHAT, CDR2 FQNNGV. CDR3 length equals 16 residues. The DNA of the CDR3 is TGTGCCAGCAGTTCGCTAGGCGGGAGACGGGGCCCCCGGCAGTTCTTC. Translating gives CASSSLGGRRGPRQFF.

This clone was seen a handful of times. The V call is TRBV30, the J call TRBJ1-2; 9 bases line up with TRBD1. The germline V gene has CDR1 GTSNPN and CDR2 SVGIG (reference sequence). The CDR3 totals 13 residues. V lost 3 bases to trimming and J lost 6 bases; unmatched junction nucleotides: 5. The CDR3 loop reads CAWSYRGRDGYTF. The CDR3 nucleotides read TGTGCCTGGAGCTACAGGGGGCGGGATGGCTACACCTTC.